This T cell receptor beta chain is drawn from a study of cytomegalovirus exposure and HLA in healthy donors. The PCR employed 60 Vbeta primers together with 13 Jbeta primers. The data were produced by immunoSEQ multiplex PCR, yet TCRdb's version contains in-frame clones alone and is incomplete. The sample includes around 110,000 clones, roughly 9% of them seen just once. Findings of the study overall: Within an earlier analysis, most TCR beta V segments proved productive either about 87% or about 30% of the time. Presence/absence analyses assumed roughly uniform sequencing depth across donors. Testing in vitro showed a few CMV-associated chains specific for CMV antigens. The availability of immune exposure information extended only to CMV serostatus.

A word on this clone: Its target is unknown.

The CDR3 sequence is 18 residues long. The germline CDR1 and CDR2 sequences are SGHVS and FQNEAQ. Trimming took 5 bases from V and 0 from J; bases not matched to a gene: 11. This rearrangement joins TRBV7-8 to TRBJ2-1, with 9 bases lining up with TRBD2. The origin of this receptor is a man aged 25-45 years in good health and CMV-seronegative. The material sequenced was PBMCs. CDR3 protein: CASSRRLSSGSSYNEQFF. The CDR3 DNA sequence: TGTGCCAGCAGCCGACGACTGAGTAGCGGGAGCTCCTACAATGAGCAGTTCTTC.